What follows is one TCR beta chain and its context. What it binds is not known. At deep level, the assay was performed. Original processing notes: Junction-only immunoSEQ sequences carried no quality scores, so filtering differed. Assay: immunoSEQ multiplex PCR; the TCRdb copy retains only in-frame clones and omits some. The V and J calls and clone size were taken over from that table, and D and trimming were inferred from the DNA. The top ten clones hold 0.39% of a sample with 2 million to 2.5 million clones, over 85% of them seen once. Trimming took 4 bases from V and 0 from J, leaving 8 bases between them. CDR3 size: 14 residues. CDR1 is SGHRS and CDR2 is YFSETQ in the germline V gene. The source of the sample is a study of shared clonotypes between healthy human individuals. Overall study results and limits: Clonotypes shared by all four sorted-subset donors had higher generation probabilities than non-shared clonotypes.

Sequenced material: naive CD4+ T cells from PBMCs. Subset indicated: CD45RA+ positively selected. The genes are TRBV5-1 and TRBJ2-1; perhaps TRBD1 as D (5 bases). This receptor was obtained from a man between 18 and 29 years old in good health. Some clones in this sample may be carry-over from other donors' samples. DNA of the CDR3: TGCGCCAGCAGCCCCCAGGGCTCCTACAATGAGCAGTTCTTC. Its protein product is CASSPQGSYNEQFF.